This entry is about one T cell receptor (beta chain). Its target is unknown. There are 15 residues in the CDR3. Trimming stripped 3 bases from V and 6 bases from J, with 15 bases between. CDR1 is SGHRS, CDR2 YFSETQ, per germline. These data originate in a study of cytomegalovirus exposure and HLA in healthy donors. Overall study findings and caveats: Trimming of TCR beta V- and J-genes showed a link, identified in a later analysis, to a missense DCLRE1C variant. Later, TCR association rates were found to vary by HLA locus, highest for DRB1 and lowest for HLA-C. When a later analysis compared HLA-associated TCR beta chains with equally common others, the HLA-associated chains turned out to be more clonally expanded and to have lower generation probabilities.

In the PCR, 60 Vbeta and 13 Jbeta primers were used. Some clones are missing from TCRdb's copy, which holds only in-frame ones; the method was immunoSEQ multiplex PCR. Here the sample spans nearly 95,000 clones, approximately 63% being singletons. J is TRBJ2-2 and V is TRBV5-1; TRBD1 is a possible D gene (6 bases). The clonotype was recovered from a woman in her thirties in good health and CMV-seronegative. The specimen was PBMCs. The CDR3 nucleotides read TGCGCCAGCAGCTGGGGGACAAGCCTCGCCGGGGAGCTGTTTTTT. Translating it yields CASSWGTSLAGELFF.